This T cell receptor beta chain appears in the sequencing data of a study of T cell repertoires in cytomegalovirus infection. Whole-study findings and limits: Cumulative public TCR beta family frequency identified CMV carriers with the relevant HLA. HLA-C-restricted CMV clonotypes gave the most frequent clonotype in two of eight donors.

One entry per CDR3 protein results from TCRdb running MiXCR on the reads. The sample shows 800,000 to 950,000 distinct CDR3 sequences, 30% to 35% of them seen only once. In regard to this clonotype: Its antigen is not known.

Germline V CDR1 and CDR2: SGHRS, YFSETQ. Trimming cost V 4 bases and J 8 bases, with 12 bases left between them. The CDR3 is made up of 12 amino acids. This chain joins TRBV5-1 and TRBJ1-2; D might be TRBD1 (6 bases). This sample comprised cultured CD8+ T cells from PBMCs, obtained from culture after CMV antigen stimulation. The TCR sequence derives from a human donor in good health (CMV status not recorded). Some clones in this sample may be carry-over from other donors' samples. Here the CDR3 reads CASSGDTGGYTF. CDR3 in DNA: TGCGCCAGCAGCGGGGACACAGGGGGCTACACCTTC.